Following are 13 T cell receptor beta chains from one sample sequenced in a study of blood T cell repertoires in COVID-19. Sequencing was performed with immunoSEQ multiplex PCR; in TCRdb, only in-frame clones are kept and a portion is missing. The table has 100,000 to 150,000 clones, less than 75% seen once. Material: peripheral blood. Source of these receptors: a human donor with acute or convalescent COVID-19. The donor label of this sample is uncertain.

This clone was counted a few times. V is TRBV7-9 and J is TRBJ1-6; 10 positions match TRBD1. The length of the CDR3 is 15 residues. In germline, CDR1 is SEHNR, CDR2 FQNEAQ (reference sequence). J was trimmed by 6 bases and V by 2 bases; bases with no gene match: 1. In DNA, the CDR3 is TGTGCCAGCAGCTTACGGACAGGGGGTAATTCACCCCTCCACTTT. Encoded protein: CASSLRTGGNSPLHF.

This chain connects TRBV2 to TRBJ2-3; 11 bases fit TRBD2. The germline gives CDR1 SNHLY, CDR2 FYNNEI. This CDR3 spans 16 amino acids. V gave up 4 bases and J gave up 2 bases; unmatched junction bases: 5. The DNA of the CDR3 is TGTGCCAGCAGTGTCAGACTAGCGGGGACCACAGATACGCAGTATTTT. Encoded protein: CASSVRLAGTTDTQYF.

The chain links TRBV3-1 (or the pseudogene TRBV3-2) to TRBJ2-5, with TRBD2 matching over 8 bases. Germline V gene sequence: CDR1 LGHDT, CDR2 YNNKEL (reference sequence). V was pared by 1 base and J by 2 bases, with 9 bases of the junction left unmatched. The CDR3 loop spans 17 amino acids. This CDR3 reads CASSQGATSGGQETQYF. The CDR3 region has the DNA TGTGCCAGCAGCCAAGGCGCAACTAGCGGAGGGCAAGAGACCCAGTACTTC.

The chain carries TRBV18 and TRBJ2-7; D is ambiguous. V was pared by 2 bases and J by 3 bases, with 8 bases between. The germline V gene encodes CDR1 KGHSH and CDR2 LQKENI. This CDR3 region has 13 residues. CDR3 sequence (DNA): TGTGCCAGCTCACCATGGCAGAACTACGAGCAGTACGTC. As protein: CASSPWQNYEQYV.

The chain has TRBV10-2 and TRBJ2-1, with TRBD1 as a possible D gene (6 bases). From germline, CDR1 is WSHSY and CDR2 SAAADI. V was cut by 7 bases and J by 0 bases, with 10 bases left in between. The CDR3 consists of 14 residues. CDR3: CASNTGSSYNEQFF. The CDR3, as DNA: TGCGCCAGCAACACAGGGAGCTCCTACAATGAGCAGTTCTTC.

The chain recombines TRBV10-2 with TRBJ1-5, with 8 bases aligning to TRBD1. This CDR3 is 13 amino acids long. In germline, CDR1 is WSHSY, CDR2 SAAADI. Trimming removed 6 bases from V and 6 bases from J; junction bases left unmatched: 4. CDR3 sequence reads: CASSGQGGQPQHF. The CDR3 bases are TGCGCCAGCAGCGGACAGGGCGGTCAGCCCCAGCATTTT.

The sample holds a few counts of this clone. This rearrangement joins TRBV7-8 to TRBJ2-1; 12 nucleotides line up with TRBD2. Germline V gives CDR1 SGHVS, CDR2 FQNEAQ. The CDR3 runs to 18 residues. V shed 3 bases and J 1 base; nucleotides not matched to a gene: 7. This CDR3 is CASSFSILAGGSYNEQFF. The CDR3 nucleotides are TGTGCCAGCAGCTTTTCCATTCTAGCGGGGGGGTCCTACAATGAGCAGTTCTTC.

This clone was seen a handful of times. The V call is TRBV20-1, the J call TRBJ1-1; a weak D match, TRBD1 (5 bases). From germline, CDR1 is DFQATT and CDR2 SNEGSKA (reference sequence). V was cut by 7 bases and J by 1 base, with 7 bases left in between. The CDR3 totals 11 residues. The CDR3 here is CSGTPNTEAFF. In DNA, the CDR3 is TGCAGTGGGACACCGAACACTGAAGCTTTCTTT.

This clone has only a few counts. The V gene is TRBV2, the J gene TRBJ1-4; a weak D match, TRBD1 (5 bases). Per the germline V gene, CDR1 is SNHLY and CDR2 is FYNNEI. This CDR3 contains 15 residues. V was clipped by 2 bases and J by 2 bases, with 9 bases between them. CDR3 in amino acids: CASSEQGGTNEKLFF. The CDR3 DNA follows: TGTGCCAGCAGTGAACAGGGAGGGACTAATGAAAAACTGTTTTTT.

The V gene is TRBV6-5, the J gene TRBJ1-2, with 8 nucleotides matching TRBD1. CDR3 length: 15 amino acids. With V trimmed by 5 bases and J by 4 bases, 9 bases remained unmatched. Looked up from germline, CDR1 is MNHEY and CDR2 is SVGAGI. This CDR3 is CASSPRQGLGYGYTF. The CDR3 nucleotides are TGTGCCAGCAGTCCACGACAGGGGTTGGGCTATGGCTACACCTTC.

This chain uses TRBV9 with TRBJ2-1; 8 positions agree with TRBD1. The CDR3 covers 12 residues. Per the germline V gene, CDR1 is SGDLS and CDR2 is YYNGEE. Germline trimming cut 4 bases from V and 9 bases from J; bases unmatched to any gene: 3. The CDR3 DNA reads as TGTGCCAGCAGCCAGACAGGGGTTGAGCAGTTCTTC. This codes for CASSQTGVEQFF.

This clone came up a few times. The V and J genes are TRBV6-1 and TRBJ2-7, with 12 positions matching TRBD2. The CDR3 sequence is 15 residues long. Per the germline V gene, CDR1 is MNHNS and CDR2 is SASEGT. Trimming at V came to 2 bases and at J to 2 bases, leaving 1 base not matched to a gene. The CDR3, as DNA: TGTGCCAGCAGTGAACTAGCGGGGGGGCCCTACGAGCAGTACGTC. It translates to CASSELAGGPYEQYV.

The J gene is TRBJ1-4, the V gene TRBV24-1; 7 bases are a match to TRBD1. Unmatched junction bases numbered 16, after V lost 9 bases and J lost 4 bases. The germline CDR1 and CDR2 sequences are KGHDR and SFDVKD. CDR3 size: 17 residues. Here the CDR3 DNA reads TGTGCCACCCACGTGGGGACGTACAGGGGATTTAATGAAAAACTGTTTTTT. Protein: CATHVGTYRGFNEKLFF.